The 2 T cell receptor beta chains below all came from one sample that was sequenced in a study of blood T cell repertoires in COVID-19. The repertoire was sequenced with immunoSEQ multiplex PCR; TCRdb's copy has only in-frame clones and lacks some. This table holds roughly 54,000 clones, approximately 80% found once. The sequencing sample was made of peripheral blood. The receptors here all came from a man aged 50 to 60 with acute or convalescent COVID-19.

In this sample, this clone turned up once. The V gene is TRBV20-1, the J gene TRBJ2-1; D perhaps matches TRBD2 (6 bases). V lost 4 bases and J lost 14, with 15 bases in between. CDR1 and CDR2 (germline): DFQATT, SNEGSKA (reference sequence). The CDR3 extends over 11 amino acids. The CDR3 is CSAIRRRAEFF. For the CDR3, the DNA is TGCAGTGCTATCCGGAGGAGGGCTGAGTTCTTC.

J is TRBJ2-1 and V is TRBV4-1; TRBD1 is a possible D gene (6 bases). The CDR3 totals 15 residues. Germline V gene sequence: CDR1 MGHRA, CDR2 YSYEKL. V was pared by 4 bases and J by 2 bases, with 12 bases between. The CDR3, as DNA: TGCGCCAGCAGCCGATGGGCAGGGGCCTACAATGAGCAGTTCTTC. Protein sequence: CASSRWAGAYNEQFF.